This T cell receptor beta chain stems from a study of shared clonotypes between healthy human individuals. Notes on the study in general: The study's rarefaction showed incomplete sorted-subset sequencing despite large depth.

The assay was immunoSEQ multiplex PCR, and TCRdb's table has in-frame clones only and misses some. The table includes millions of clones, 90% to 95% detected once. Points on this clone: Its antigen remains unidentified.

The origin of this receptor is a man aged 18 to 35 in good health. Material for sequencing was naive CD4+ T cells sorted from blood. Regarding subset: CD45RA+ positively selected.

The CDR3 loop is CASSLTGSSGYTF. The CDR3 DNA is TGCGCCAGCAGCTTAACAGGGTCGAGTGGCTACACCTTC. V and J are TRBV5-1 and TRBJ1-2; a weak D match, TRBD1 (6 bases). Germline assignment: CDR1 SGHRS and CDR2 YFSETQ. This CDR3 has 13 amino acids. Trimming took 2 bases from V and 7 from J, leaving 12 bases between them.